These 23 T cell receptor beta chains were all obtained from the same sample, sequenced in a study of a mutant IDH1 vaccine in newly diagnosed glioma. The antigens for these receptors are not known. Time point reported: week 47, end of study. Every vaccine dose comprised 300 ug of mutant IDH1 20-mer peptide plus topical imiquimod. Produced via immunoSEQ multiplex PCR; TCRdb's table is partial and in-frame only. This table holds fewer than 35,000 clones, about 86% found once. The sample was PBMCs, taken from a glioma patient whose treatment included an IDH1 peptide vaccine. The receptors stem from a man aged 25 to 40 with glioma.

The rearrangement uses TRBV5-4 and TRBJ2-6, with D unresolved. Germline V gene data show CDR1 as SGHNT and CDR2 as YYREEE (reference sequence). V was shortened by 1 base and J by 0 bases, with 11 bases between the two germline ends. The CDR3 loop spans 17 amino acids. The CDR3 region has the DNA TGTGCCAGCAGCTTGCTAGGTTATCACTCTGGGGCCAACGTCCTGACTTTC. This encodes CASSLLGYHSGANVLTF. Full variable domain (outside the CDR3, taken from reference TRBV5-4 and TRBJ2-6): ETGVTQSPTHLIKTRGQQVTLRCSSQSGHNTVSWYQQALGQGPQFIFQYYREEENGRGNFPPRFSGLQFPNYSSELNVNALELDDSALYLCASSLLGYHSGANVLTFGAGSRLTVL.

This chain links TRBV19 with TRBJ2-5, with D perhaps given as TRBD1 or TRBD2 (5 bases each). Deletions cut 1 base from V and 0 bases from J, with 9 bases between. Germline V gives CDR1 LNHDA, CDR2 SQIVND (reference sequence). CDR3 length: 15 residues. As DNA, the CDR3 is TGTGCCAGTAGTATAGGTGGGACCTACCAAGAGACCCAGTACTTC. It is translated as CASSIGGTYQETQYF.

J is TRBJ2-5 and V is TRBV29-1; D perhaps matches TRBD2 (5 bases). Germline lookup yields CDR1 SQVTM and CDR2 ANQGSEA. CDR3 length equals 12 residues. Trimming removed 3 bases at V and 4 bases at J, with 9 bases between. In nucleotides, the CDR3 is TGCAGCGTTGACGGCGCGGGAGAGACCCAGTACTTC. It is translated as CSVDGAGETQYF. Combining the CDR3 with reference TRBV29-1 and TRBJ2-5 gives the whole variable domain SAVISQKPSRDICQRGTSLTIQCQVDSQVTMMFWYRQQPGQSLTLIATANQGSEATYESGFVIDKFPISRPNLTFSTLTVSNMSPEDSSIYLCSVDGAGETQYFGPGTRLLVL.

The genes are TRBV6-5 and TRBJ2-5; 7 bases agree with TRBD1. V shed 7 bases, J shed 5 bases, and the junction held 7 bases outside the gene matches. The CDR3 runs 13 residues. Germline CDR1 and CDR2: MNHEY and SVGAGI. In DNA form, the CDR3 reads TGTGCCAGCACTCGACAGGGTGGGGAGACCCAGTACTTC. Protein sequence: CASTRQGGETQYF.

V and J are TRBV7-2 and TRBJ2-1; D remains unclear. CDR1 and CDR2 from the germline V gene are SGHTA and FQGNSA. This CDR3 comprises 14 residues. The V end was cut by 3 bases, the J end by 4 bases, with 10 bases between. The CDR3 DNA reads as TGTGCCAGCAGCTTGACTGGAAATTACAATGAGCAGTTCTTC. It yields the protein CASSLTGNYNEQFF.

This clone occurred a few times. The chain carries TRBV11-3 and TRBJ1-1; a possible D gene is TRBD1 (5 bases). The CDR3 runs 15 residues. Trimming left V 5 bases short and J 3 bases short, with 16 bases between. The germline V gene has CDR1 SGHNT and CDR2 YENEEA. This chain's CDR3 is CASSLSGRGHTEAFF. Written as DNA, the CDR3 is TGTGCCAGCAGCCTCTCGGGACGGGGTCACACTGAAGCTTTCTTT.

The CDR3 region is CATSRDMGVEQYF. CDR3 sequence (DNA): TGTGCCACCAGCAGAGATATGGGGGTCGAGCAGTACTTC. The chain recombines TRBV15 with TRBJ2-7, with D possibly called TRBD1 or TRBD2 (5 bases each). Between the trimmed V and J ends, which lost 0 bases and 6 bases, there was a span of 9 bases. CDR1 is LNHNV, CDR2 YYDKDF, per germline (reference sequence). The CDR3 spans 13 residues.

V is TRBV19 and J is TRBJ1-1; D gene uncertain. CDR3 length: 12 amino acids. V was cut by 10 bases and J by 6 bases, with 15 bases left in between. Germline V gene sequence: CDR1 LNHDA, CDR2 SQIVND (reference sequence). The CDR3, as DNA: TGTGCCATCCGGAGTGGGTCCGCTGAAGCTTTCTTT. It translates to CAIRSGSAEAFF.

This sequence joins TRBV9 and TRBJ2-5, with 14 positions matching TRBD2. Germline CDR1 reads SGDLS; CDR2 reads YYNGEE. This CDR3 comprises 16 residues. Losses at the gene ends were 0 bases for V and 4 bases for J; bases not matched to a gene: 2. The CDR3 nucleotides read TGTGCCAGCAGCGTAGGACTAGCGGGAGGGGGAGAGACCCAGTACTTC. Translating it yields CASSVGLAGGGETQYF.

The chain recombines TRBV2 with TRBJ2-7, with 7 bases matching TRBD2. In germline, CDR1 is SNHLY, CDR2 FYNNEI. The junction had 6 bases not matched to a gene; V was cut back by 7 bases and J by 6 bases. There are 12 residues in the CDR3. The CDR3 bases are TGTGCCAGCACGGTGTCGGGGGGCGAGCAGTACTTC. Protein: CASTVSGGEQYF.

This chain uses TRBV2 with TRBJ1-2; 7 positions match TRBD1. There are 13 residues in the CDR3. Germline trimming cut 6 bases from V and 3 bases from J; bases unmatched to any gene: 4. Germline loops: CDR1 SNHLY, CDR2 FYNNEI. CDR3 in amino acids: CASSATGDYGYTF. The CDR3 nucleotides read TGTGCCAGCAGCGCCACAGGGGACTATGGCTACACCTTC.

This clone was seen a handful of times. The chain carries TRBV19 and TRBJ2-7; 10 bases match TRBD1. The V gene end was trimmed by 6 bases and the J gene end by 5 bases; junction bases not matched to a gene: 7. Germline V CDR1 and CDR2: LNHDA, SQIVND (reference sequence). The CDR3 covers 14 residues. The CDR3 reads CASSSRDRGHEQYF. CDR3 sequence (DNA): TGTGCCAGTAGCTCCCGGGACAGGGGCCACGAGCAGTACTTC.

This clone was observed a handful of times. The chain uses TRBV19 and TRBJ2-3, with 13 positions matching TRBD2. The ends lost 0 bases at V and 1 base at J; junction bases unmatched: 1. Germline-derived CDR1 and CDR2 are LNHDA and SQIVND (reference sequence). CDR3 length: 17 residues. CDR3 protein: CASSIDGTSGGTDTQYF. The DNA for the CDR3 is TGTGCCAGTAGTATAGATGGGACTAGCGGGGGCACAGATACGCAGTATTTT.

The chain uses TRBV27 and TRBJ1-2, with TRBD1 as a possible D gene (5 bases). The CDR3 totals 12 residues. V was clipped by 7 bases and J by 8 bases, with 14 bases between them. Germline V lookup: CDR1 MNHEY, CDR2 SMNVEV (reference sequence). CDR3 region: CASTGGLDGYTF. The CDR3 coding sequence is TGTGCCAGCACCGGGGGGTTAGACGGCTACACCTTC.

The chain is built from TRBV15 and TRBJ1-4; possible D gene TRBD1, 6 bases. The CDR3 covers 14 residues. The V end was cut by 5 bases, the J end by 5 bases, with 12 bases between. Germline CDR1 is LNHNV and CDR2 is YYDKDF (reference sequence). The CDR3 coding sequence is TGTGCCACCAGCGGGGGACACCGAAATGAAAAACTGTTTTTT. It is translated as CATSGGHRNEKLFF.

The chain combines TRBV30 with TRBJ1-2; D possibly corresponds to TRBD1 (6 bases). V was trimmed by 3 bases and J by 4 bases, leaving 12 bases between them. The CDR3 contains 13 residues. CDR1 is GTSNPN, CDR2 SVGIG, per germline (reference sequence). The CDR3 protein is CAWSAGALYGYTF. The CDR3 region has the DNA TGTGCCTGGAGCGCAGGGGCTCTCTATGGCTACACCTTC.

The rearrangement links TRBV5-1 to TRBJ1-2, with D possibly matching TRBD1 (6 bases). The CDR3 has 13 amino acids. Germline V gene data show CDR1 as SGHRS and CDR2 as YFSETQ. V lost 0 bases and J 10 bases, leaving 13 bases between the germline ends. The DNA for the CDR3 is TGCGCCAGCAGCTTGGTGGGGGGGCTTGACTACACCTTC. It translates to CASSLVGGLDYTF. Looking up the rest from reference TRBV5-1 and TRBJ1-2 gives the full variable domain: KAGVTQTPRYLIKTRGQQVTLSCSPISGHRSVSWYQQTPGQGLQFLFEYFSETQRNKGNFPGRFSGRQFSNSRSEMNVSTLELGDSALYLCASSLVGGLDYTFGSGTRLTVV.

The CDR3, as DNA: TGTGCCAGCAGCGAAGACAGCTCCACCGGGGAGCTGTTTTTT. Amino acids: CASSEDSSTGELFF. J is TRBJ2-2 and V is TRBV9; a possible D gene is TRBD1 (5 bases). Germline V gene sequence: CDR1 SGDLS, CDR2 YYNGEE. Trimming cost V 3 bases and J 4 bases, with 10 bases left between them. The CDR3 totals 14 residues.

This chain uses TRBV7-2 with TRBJ2-1; the D call may be TRBD1 or TRBD2 (5 bases each). Trimming took 5 bases from V and 4 from J, leaving 12 bases between them. CDR3 length: 14 amino acids. CDR1 SGHTA and CDR2 FQGNSA come from the germline V gene. The DNA of the CDR3 is TGTGCCAGCAGCCTCCGGGACGGTTACAATGAGCAGTTCTTC. Translation gives CASSLRDGYNEQFF.

The J gene is TRBJ1-1, the V gene TRBV7-3, with D unresolved. Germline assignment: CDR1 SGHTA and CDR2 FQGTGA. This CDR3 region has 13 residues. Deletions cut 2 bases from V and 8 bases from J, with 12 bases between. The CDR3 coding sequence is TGTGCCAGCAGCTTAGGGGAGGCCGGAGAAGCTTTCTTT. The encoded protein is CASSLGEAGEAFF.

The rearrangement joins TRBV27 to TRBJ2-1; 13 positions agree with TRBD2. The CDR3 totals 16 residues. The germline V gene has CDR1 MNHEY and CDR2 SMNVEV (reference sequence). Trimming removed 4 bases from V and 10 bases from J; junction bases left unmatched: 10. This CDR3 reads CASSSPGLAGQQEQFF. In DNA, the CDR3 is TGTGCCAGCAGTTCGCCGGGACTAGCGGGACAACAGGAGCAGTTCTTC.

This sequence joins TRBV30 and TRBJ2-7, with D tentatively TRBD1 (6 bases). Germline V gives CDR1 GTSNPN, CDR2 SVGIG (reference sequence). The ends were cut back, 4 bases at V and 1 base at J, with 14 bases in the middle. The CDR3 extends over 14 amino acids. DNA of the CDR3: TGTGCCTGGACCCGTGACAGGAAGTCCTACGAGCAGTACTTC. Protein sequence: CAWTRDRKSYEQYF.

The genes are TRBV13 and TRBJ2-7, with D possibly called TRBD1 or TRBD2 (5 bases each). Germline CDR1 reads PRHDT; CDR2 reads FYEKMQ (reference sequence). This CDR3 region has 16 residues. Trimming removed 4 bases at V and 6 bases at J, with 22 bases between. The DNA for the CDR3 is TGTGCCAGCAGCTCTTGGGGGACGAATCGTCCAGGCGAGCAGTACTTC. Amino acid sequence: CASSSWGTNRPGEQYF. The full variable domain, rest sourced from reference TRBV13 and TRBJ2-7, is AAGVIQSPRHLIKEKRETATLKCYPIPRHDTVYWYQQGPGQDPQFLISFYEKMQSDKGSIPDRFSAQQFSDYHSELNMSSLELGDSALYFCASSSWGTNRPGEQYFGPGTRLTVT.